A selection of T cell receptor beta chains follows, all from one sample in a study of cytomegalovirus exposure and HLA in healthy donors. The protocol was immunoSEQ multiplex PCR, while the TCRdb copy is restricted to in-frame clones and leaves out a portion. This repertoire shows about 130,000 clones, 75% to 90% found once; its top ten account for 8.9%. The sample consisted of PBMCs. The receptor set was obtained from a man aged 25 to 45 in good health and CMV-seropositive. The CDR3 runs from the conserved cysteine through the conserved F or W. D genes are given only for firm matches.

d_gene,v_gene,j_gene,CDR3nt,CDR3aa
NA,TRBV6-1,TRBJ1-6,TGTGCCAGCAGTGACCTACAGGGATCGAATAATTCACCCCTCCACTTT,CASSDLQGSNNSPLHF
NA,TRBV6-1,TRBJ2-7,TGTGCCAGCAGTACCCGCAGGTATTACGAGCAGTACTTC,CASSTRRYYEQYF
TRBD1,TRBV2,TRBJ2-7,TGTGCCAGCAGTCGACAGGGTTTGAACGAGCAGTACTTC,CASSRQGLNEQYF
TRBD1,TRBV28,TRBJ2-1,TGTGCCAGCAGTACGACAGGGGTCGCCTACAATGAGCAGTTCTTC,CASSTTGVAYNEQFF
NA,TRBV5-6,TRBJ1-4,TGTGCCAGCAGCCTTGAGGAGGCTACTAATGAAAAACTGTTTTTT,CASSLEEATNEKLFF
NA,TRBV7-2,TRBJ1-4,TGTGCCAGCAGCCCGCGAACTAATGAAAAACTGTTTTTT,CASSPRTNEKLFF
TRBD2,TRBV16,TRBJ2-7,TGTGCCAGCAGCCCAGGACTAGCGGATGGGTCCTACGAGCAGTACTTC,CASSPGLADGSYEQYF
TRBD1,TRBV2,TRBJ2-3,TGTGCCAGCAGCGGGGACAGAACCACAGATACGCAGTATTTT,CASSGDRTTDTQYF
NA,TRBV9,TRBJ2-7,TGTGCCAGCAGCGTAGGGGGGGGGCGCGAGCAGTACTTC,CASSVGGGREQYF
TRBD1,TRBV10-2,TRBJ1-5,TGCGCCAGCAGGGGACAGGTCAATCAGCCCCAGCATTTT,CASRGQVNQPQHF
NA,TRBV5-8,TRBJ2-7,TGTGCCAGCAGCTCAAGACGGACTGGGGGCTACGAGCAGTACTTC,CASSSRRTGGYEQYF
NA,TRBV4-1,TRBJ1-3,TGCGCCAGCAGCCAAGATAGGTTCGACATCGGCTCTGGAAACACCATATATTTT,CASSQDRFDIGSGNTIYF
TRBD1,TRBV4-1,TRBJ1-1,TGCGCCAGCAGCCCGGGGACAGGGAACACTGAAGCTTTCTTT,CASSPGTGNTEAFF